The 32 T cell receptor beta chains in this list originate from one sample, sequenced in a study of T cell clonotyping in hematopoietic cell transplantation. Profiling relied on immunoSEQ multiplex PCR, and the TCRdb table lists in-frame clones only, not all of them. Altogether about 18,000 clones are present, more than 70% being singletons, with the ten largest covering around 8.1%. Time point indicated: recipient sample about 28 days before transplant, after cytoreduction. The sample in question was peripheral blood mononuclear cells, obtained before stem cell transplant. The receptor set was obtained from a man over 45 with acute myeloid leukemia. Some clones in this sample may be carry-over from other donors' samples.

As regards this clone: The sample carries other DNA sequences with the same CDR3. This chain links TRBV10-3 with TRBJ2-7, with D perhaps TRBD2 (7 bases). The CDR3 length is 15 residues. The germline gives CDR1 ENHRY, CDR2 SYGVKD. The germline V and J ends were trimmed by 0 bases and 2 bases, with 11 bases remaining between them. The CDR3 region is CAISESGGRAYEQYF. The CDR3 region has the DNA TGTGCCATCAGTGAGTCGGGGGGGCGGGCCTACGAGCAGTACTTC.

J is TRBJ1-1 and V is TRBV5-8, with D perhaps TRBD1 (6 bases). The CDR3 spans 18 residues. V lost 4 bases and J 3 bases, leaving 25 bases between the germline ends. Per the germline V gene, CDR1 is SGHTS and CDR2 is YDEGEE. CDR3 in amino acids: CASSPPLGQPNGDTEAFF. Here the CDR3 DNA reads TGTGCCAGCAGCCCGCCACTCGGACAGCCGAACGGGGACACTGAAGCTTTCTTT.

This clone was recorded a few times. The chain carries TRBV28 and TRBJ1-1; weak D call: TRBD1 (6 bases). Germline V gene data show CDR1 as MDHEN and CDR2 as SYDVKM. The ends were cut back, 6 bases at V and 6 bases at J, with 17 bases in the middle. The CDR3 contains 14 residues. CDR3: CASSSVGGSAEAFF. Here the CDR3 DNA reads TGTGCCAGCAGCTCGGTGGGGGGCAGCGCTGAAGCTTTCTTT.

J is TRBJ1-2 and V is TRBV6-1; D gene uncertain. Germline CDR1 reads MNHNS; CDR2 reads SASEGT. The CDR3 is 17 residues long. V lost 3 bases, J lost 1 base, and 18 bases lay in between. Written as DNA, the CDR3 is TGTGCCAGCAGTGACAGCCTTACGCAGTCTATTAACTATGGCTACACCTTC. It specifies CASSDSLTQSINYGYTF.

The rearrangement joins TRBV28 to TRBJ1-2; TRBD1 matches 8 bases. The germline gives CDR1 MDHEN, CDR2 SYDVKM. J was trimmed by 3 bases and V by 4 bases; bases with no gene match: 7. The CDR3 is 15 amino acids. The CDR3 protein is CASSSPGQAYYGYTF. The CDR3 coding sequence is TGTGCCAGCAGTTCCCCGGGACAGGCTTACTATGGCTACACCTTC.

The chain links TRBV27 to TRBJ2-2; D is uncertain. The CDR3 totals 15 residues. Germline V CDR1 and CDR2: MNHEY, SMNVEV (reference sequence). V was trimmed by 3 bases and J by 0 bases, leaving 8 bases between them. The CDR3 reads CASSFELPNTGELFF. The CDR3 coding sequence is TGTGCCAGCAGTTTTGAACTTCCGAACACCGGGGAGCTGTTTTTT.

The chain links TRBV7-2 to TRBJ2-3, with D uncertain. V gave up 1 base and J gave up 6 bases, with 8 bases separating them. The CDR3 contains 13 residues. Germline-derived CDR1 and CDR2 are SGHTA and FQGNSA. The chain's CDR3 is CASSLDGYDTQYF. CDR3 nucleotide sequence: TGTGCCAGCAGCTTAGACGGCTACGATACGCAGTATTTT.

The chain joins TRBV11-1 to TRBJ2-5, with TRBD2 identical over 9 bases. Germline loops: CDR1 SGHAT, CDR2 FQDESV (reference sequence). The CDR3 is made up of 16 amino acids. Trimming at V came to 2 bases and at J to 6 bases, leaving 10 bases not matched to a gene. The chain's CDR3 is CASSLMAGGLLKTQYF. The CDR3 nucleotides read TGTGCCAGCAGCTTAATGGCGGGGGGGCTTCTAAAGACCCAGTACTTC.

The chain joins TRBV6-6 to TRBJ2-3, with TRBD1 matching over 11 bases. The CDR3 runs to 14 residues. In germline, CDR1 is MNHNY, CDR2 SVGAGI (reference sequence). With V trimmed by 6 bases and J by 5 bases, 4 bases remained unmatched. The CDR3: CASRGQGARDTQYF. In DNA form, the CDR3 reads TGTGCCAGCAGAGGACAGGGGGCGAGAGATACGCAGTATTTT.

The chain has TRBV2 and TRBJ1-6; a possible D gene is TRBD1 (5 bases). The CDR3 loop spans 16 amino acids. V was pared by 7 bases and J by 7 bases, with 20 bases between. Looked up from germline, CDR1 is SNHLY and CDR2 is FYNNEI. The CDR3 loop is CASKEARRQTNSPLHF. CDR3 bases: TGTGCCAGCAAAGAAGCACGGAGACAGACCAATTCACCCCTCCACTTT.

This clone was found a few times. The rearrangement links TRBV7-6 to TRBJ1-4, with unresolved D. The V end was cut by 2 bases, the J end by 0 bases, with 4 bases between. CDR3 size: 14 residues. CDR1 and CDR2 from the germline V gene are SGHVS and FNYEAQ. This CDR3 reads CASSLYSTNEKLFF. The CDR3 DNA sequence: TGTGCCAGCAGCTTATACTCAACTAATGAAAAACTGTTTTTT.

This clone was counted only a few times. The V and J genes are TRBV9 and TRBJ1-1, with D hard to call. The CDR3 runs to 14 residues. The germline V and J ends were trimmed by 5 bases and 3 bases, with 14 bases remaining between them. The germline V gene encodes CDR1 SGDLS and CDR2 YYNGEE. CDR3 bases: TGTGCCAGCAGAGCTACAGTCGATGACACTGAAGCTTTCTTT. It translates to CASRATVDDTEAFF.

This chain joins TRBV29-1 and TRBJ1-1; weak D call: TRBD1 (5 bases). The germline gives CDR1 SQVTM, CDR2 ANQGSEA. The V end was cut by 0 bases, the J end by 1 base, with 9 bases between. The CDR3 is 14 residues long. CDR3: CSVEEGPRNTEAFF. As DNA, the CDR3 is TGCAGCGTTGAAGAGGGGCCGAGGAACACTGAAGCTTTCTTT.

This clone was seen a few times. This rearrangement joins TRBV5-4 to TRBJ1-1; maybe TRBD1 (5 bases). Trimming removed 3 bases from V and 4 bases from J, with 10 bases in between. The CDR3 loop spans 13 amino acids. The germline V gene has CDR1 SGHNT and CDR2 YYREEE (reference sequence). CDR3 amino acids: CASSWEGPTEAFF. The CDR3 DNA is TGTGCCAGCAGCTGGGAGGGACCCACTGAAGCTTTCTTT. Full variable domain (missing parts from reference TRBV5-4 and TRBJ1-1): ETGVTQSPTHLIKTRGQQVTLRCSSQSGHNTVSWYQQALGQGPQFIFQYYREEENGRGNFPPRFSGLQFPNYSSELNVNALELDDSALYLCASSWEGPTEAFFGQGTRLTVV.

The chain uses TRBV5-6 and TRBJ1-5; D might be TRBD1 (5 bases). Germline V gene lookup returns CDR1 SGHDT and CDR2 YYEEEE. The V and J ends lost 4 bases and 8 bases respectively, with 10 bases between them. The CDR3 is made up of 12 amino acids. The CDR3 loop is CASSTGTKPQHF. CDR3 in DNA: TGTGCCAGCAGCACGGGGACTAAGCCCCAGCATTTT. Combining the CDR3 with reference TRBV5-6 and TRBJ1-5 gives the whole variable domain DAGVTQSPTHLIKTRGQQVTLRCSPKSGHDTVSWYQQALGQGPQFIFQYYEEEERQRGNFPDRFSGHQFPNYSSELNVNALLLGDSALYLCASSTGTKPQHFGDGTRLSIL.

J is TRBJ2-7 and V is TRBV7-2; tentatively, D is TRBD2 (5 bases). Between the trimmed V and J ends, which lost 5 bases and 2 bases, there was a span of 13 bases. The CDR3 runs 14 residues. Germline lookup yields CDR1 SGHTA and CDR2 FQGNSA. The CDR3 DNA reads as TGTGCCAGCAGCCCCGGGCTGAGGGCCTACGAGCAGTACTTC. Translation gives CASSPGLRAYEQYF.

The chain has TRBV28 and TRBJ1-5, with D tentatively TRBD1 (5 bases). Per the germline V gene, CDR1 is MDHEN and CDR2 is SYDVKM. Deletions cut 6 bases from V and 9 bases from J, with 18 bases between. This CDR3 spans 14 amino acids. CDR3: CASRLGQVWGPQHF. CDR3 DNA sequence: TGTGCCAGCAGATTGGGGCAGGTATGGGGGCCCCAGCATTTT.

V is TRBV28 and J is TRBJ1-4, with 9 bases that match TRBD1. The junction had 6 bases not matched to a gene; V was cut back by 4 bases and J by 6 bases. CDR3 length equals 15 residues. Germline V gene sequence: CDR1 MDHEN, CDR2 SYDVKM. The CDR3: CASSSAGQGYEKLFF. The CDR3 bases are TGTGCCAGCAGTTCTGCGGGACAGGGCTATGAAAAACTGTTTTTT.

V is TRBV9 and J is TRBJ2-3; D ambiguous. CDR3 size: 12 residues. CDR1 is SGDLS and CDR2 is YYNGEE in the germline V gene. The germline V and J ends were trimmed by 3 bases and 2 bases, with 4 bases remaining between them. This chain's CDR3 is CASSDYTDTQYF. DNA for the CDR3: TGTGCCAGCAGCGATTACACAGATACGCAGTATTTT.

This sequence joins TRBV5-1 and TRBJ2-5, with TRBD2 identical over 13 bases. Germline trimming cut 4 bases from V and 5 bases from J; bases unmatched to any gene: 8. This CDR3 contains 16 residues. The germline V gene encodes CDR1 SGHRS and CDR2 YFSETQ. CDR3 sequence: CASSTGTSGVGETQYF. CDR3 nucleotides: TGCGCCAGCAGCACGGGGACTAGCGGGGTTGGGGAGACCCAGTACTTC.

The chain employs TRBV7-6 and TRBJ2-7; D gene uncertain. The V end was cut by 4 bases, the J end by 1 base, with 8 bases between. The CDR3 extends over 13 amino acids. Germline V gene data show CDR1 as SGHVS and CDR2 as FNYEAQ. The CDR3 DNA is TGTGCCAGCAGCTGGGGTCCTTCCTACGAGCAGTACTTC. Its protein product is CASSWGPSYEQYF.

V gene TRBV7-2 combines with J gene TRBJ1-5, with unresolved D. Per the germline V gene, CDR1 is SGHTA and CDR2 is FQGNSA. CDR3 length equals 17 residues. Deletions cut 5 bases from V and 3 bases from J, with 20 bases between. The DNA for the CDR3 is TGTGCCAGCAGCCCATCAAGCGGACGGTCATCCAATCAGCCCCAGCATTTT. Amino acids: CASSPSSGRSSNQPQHF.

This chain links TRBV6-5 with TRBJ2-7, with D perhaps TRBD2 (7 bases). Germline loops: CDR1 MNHEY, CDR2 SVGAGI. This CDR3 is 15 amino acids long. Trimming cost V 6 bases and J 4 bases, with 19 bases left between them. This chain's CDR3 is CASSLQGGGEYEQYF. The CDR3 nucleotides are TGTGCCAGCAGCCTCCAAGGGGGGGGCGAATACGAGCAGTACTTC.

The chain uses TRBV28 and TRBJ1-1; D perhaps matches TRBD1 (5 bases). V was trimmed by 1 base and J by 3 bases, leaving 9 bases between them. CDR1 and CDR2 from the germline V gene are MDHEN and SYDVKM. This CDR3 comprises 14 residues. CDR3 sequence reads: CASSLFGGDTEAFF. The CDR3 region has the DNA TGTGCCAGCAGTTTATTTGGGGGAGACACTGAAGCTTTCTTT.

The J gene is TRBJ2-7, the V gene TRBV5-6; D is ambiguous. Germline V gene sequence: CDR1 SGHDT, CDR2 YYEEEE. This CDR3 has 13 residues. The germline V and J ends were trimmed by 0 bases and 3 bases, with 7 bases remaining between them. The CDR3 region is CASSLAQGYEQYF. CDR3 nucleotide sequence: TGTGCCAGCAGCTTGGCCCAAGGCTACGAGCAGTACTTC.

This clone was seen only a few times. The chain uses TRBV4-1 and TRBJ1-2; 7 bases are a match to TRBD1. Trimming took 1 base from V and 3 from J; bases not matched to a gene: 2. The CDR3 loop spans 14 amino acids. The germline V gene has CDR1 MGHRA and CDR2 YSYEKL. In nucleotides, the CDR3 is TGCGCCAGCAGCCAAGTCCAGGGGGACTATGGCTACACCTTC. As protein: CASSQVQGDYGYTF.

The chain couples TRBV5-4 to TRBJ1-2; no clear D. This CDR3 comprises 11 residues. The V gene lost 2 bases and the J gene lost 8 bases, with 7 bases spanning the gap. From germline, CDR1 is SGHNT and CDR2 YYREEE (reference sequence). This CDR3 reads CASSLGLGYTF. The CDR3 nucleotides are TGTGCCAGCAGCTTAGGCCTGGGCTACACCTTC.

This clone came up once. CDR3 in amino acids: CASSLEGGIYRGADTQYF. The CDR3 DNA follows: TGTGCCAGCAGCTTAGAGGGGGGGATCTACAGGGGCGCAGATACGCAGTATTTT. The chain has TRBV11-2 and TRBJ2-3; D may match TRBD1 or TRBD2 (7 bases each). Trimming removed 0 bases at V and 4 bases at J, with 20 bases between. This CDR3 contains 18 residues. Germline CDR1 is SGHAT and CDR2 is FQNNGV. The complete variable domain, with remaining parts taken from reference TRBV11-2 and TRBJ2-3, reads EAGVAQSPRYKIIEKRQSVAFWCNPISGHATLYWYQQILGQGPKLLIQFQNNGVVDDSQLPKDRFSAERLKGVDSTLKIQPAKLEDSAVYLCASSLEGGIYRGADTQYFGPGTRLTVL.

This clone was seen more than once but under ten times. The J gene is TRBJ2-1, the V gene TRBV2, with a possible D match to TRBD1 (5 bases). CDR3 length: 12 amino acids. Trimming stripped 6 bases from V and 8 bases from J, with 11 bases between. Germline V gene data show CDR1 as SNHLY and CDR2 as FYNNEI. CDR3 nucleotides: TGTGCCAGCAGCTCAGGGCTCGATGAGCAGTTCTTC. Translation gives CASSSGLDEQFF.

This clone was observed a handful of times. V gene TRBV29-1 combines with J gene TRBJ1-2; D not resolved. Per the germline V gene, CDR1 is SQVTM and CDR2 is ANQGSEA. The CDR3 contains 14 residues. The germline V and J ends were trimmed by 3 bases and 7 bases, with 18 bases remaining between them. CDR3 amino acids: CSVDERIARRGYTF. The CDR3, as DNA: TGCAGCGTTGATGAACGGATCGCCCGCCGTGGCTACACCTTC.

The chain carries TRBV4-3 and TRBJ2-2, with 9 bases identical to TRBD1. Trimming cost V 0 bases and J 4 bases; bases outside gene matches: 9. The CDR3 consists of 18 residues. Germline loops: CDR1 LGHNA, CDR2 YSLEER. CDR3 sequence: CASSQDPGQGLPTGELFF. The CDR3 DNA reads as TGCGCCAGCAGCCAAGATCCAGGACAGGGGCTTCCCACCGGGGAGCTGTTTTTT.

The chain recombines TRBV27 with TRBJ2-3; D may be TRBD2 (6 bases). V lost 6 bases and J 3 bases, leaving 16 bases between the germline ends. The CDR3 length is 15 residues. Germline values: CDR1 MNHEY, CDR2 SMNVEV (reference sequence). The CDR3 loop reads CASSPDGGKTDTQYF. The DNA for the CDR3 is TGTGCCAGCAGCCCGGACGGGGGAAAAACAGATACGCAGTATTTT.